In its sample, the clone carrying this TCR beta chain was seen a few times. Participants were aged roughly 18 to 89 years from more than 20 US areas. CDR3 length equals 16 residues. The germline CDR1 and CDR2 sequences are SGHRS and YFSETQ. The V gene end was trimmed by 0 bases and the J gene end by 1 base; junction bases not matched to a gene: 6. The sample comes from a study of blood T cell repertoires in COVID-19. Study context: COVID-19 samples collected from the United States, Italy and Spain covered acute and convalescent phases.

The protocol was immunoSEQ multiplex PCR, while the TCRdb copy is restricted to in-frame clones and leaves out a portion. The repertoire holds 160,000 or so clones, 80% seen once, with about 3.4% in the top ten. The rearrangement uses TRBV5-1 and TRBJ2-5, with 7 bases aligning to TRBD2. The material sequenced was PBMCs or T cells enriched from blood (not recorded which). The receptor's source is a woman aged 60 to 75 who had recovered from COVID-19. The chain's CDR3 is CASSLGTGGAQETQYF. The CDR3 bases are TGCGCCAGCAGCTTGGGTACGGGGGGAGCCCAAGAGACCCAGTACTTC.